One TCR beta chain is described in this entry. The antigen is undetermined. Autoimmune disease history or systemic immunosuppression excluded patients. Sampling times: baseline, cycle 4 day 1, cycle 7 day 1. The data stem from a study of OX40 agonist ivuxolimab in advanced cancers. Study findings and constraints: There were, on average, more expanded clones in CD8+ T cells than in CD4+. Dose levels from 0.1 to 3.0 mg/kg saw CD4+ and CD8+ blood T cells expand clonally by week 6.

Using immunoSEQ multiplex PCR, the repertoire was profiled, and TCRdb retains in-frame clones only, with some absent. The data hold 20,000 to 30,000 clones, with over 80% observed a single time. The CDR3 is 15 residues long. From germline, CDR1 is ENHRY and CDR2 SYGVKD. V lost 2 bases to trimming and J lost 6 bases; unmatched junction nucleotides: 3. This sequence originates from an adult with an advanced solid tumor such as melanoma, head and neck, liver or kidney cancer. The starting material was CD4+ or CD8+ T cells sorted from blood, obtained in a trial of the OX40 agonist ivuxolimab. The V gene is TRBV10-3, the J gene TRBJ2-1; 11 nucleotides line up with TRBD2. CDR3 in DNA: TGTGCCATCAGTGAGGGGACTAGCGGATTCAATGAGCAGTTCTTC. Translating it yields CAISEGTSGFNEQFF.